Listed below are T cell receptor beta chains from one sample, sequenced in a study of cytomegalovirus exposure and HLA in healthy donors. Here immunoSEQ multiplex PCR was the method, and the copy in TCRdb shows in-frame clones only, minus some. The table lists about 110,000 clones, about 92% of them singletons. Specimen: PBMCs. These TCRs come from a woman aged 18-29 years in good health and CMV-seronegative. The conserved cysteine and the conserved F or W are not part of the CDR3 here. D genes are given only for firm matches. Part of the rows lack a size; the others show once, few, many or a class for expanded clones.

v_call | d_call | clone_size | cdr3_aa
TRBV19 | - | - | ASSIQGGYNEQF
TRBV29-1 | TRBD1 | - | SAFPGTGGFGVQETQY
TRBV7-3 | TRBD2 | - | ASSLRLAGTDTQY
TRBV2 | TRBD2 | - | ARARLAGLINEQF
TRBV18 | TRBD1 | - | ASSKRQGPEQY
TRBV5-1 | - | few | ASSLDRAGNTIY
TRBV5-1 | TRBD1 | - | ASSPSPDRYDQPQH
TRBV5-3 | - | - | ARSLVCGKGQPQH
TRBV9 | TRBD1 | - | ASSVQGGQRTDTQY
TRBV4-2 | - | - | ASSQEEDRRAHYEQY
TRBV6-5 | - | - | ASSLNRFEKLF
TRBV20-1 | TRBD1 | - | SAKGQAYT
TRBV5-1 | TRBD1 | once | ASSPGQGLSYGYT
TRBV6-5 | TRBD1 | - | ASSSIPGQVTYEQY
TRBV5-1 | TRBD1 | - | ASSWGDRENTGELF
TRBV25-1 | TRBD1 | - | ASRAGGVDTEAF
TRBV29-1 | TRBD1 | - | SVEAQGVSRYEQY
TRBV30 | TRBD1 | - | AWSVLGRGTTEAF
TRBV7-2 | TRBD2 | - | ASSPTAGGYTGELF
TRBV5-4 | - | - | ASSFSVSGPWETQY
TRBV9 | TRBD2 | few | ASSPRASGIYNEQF
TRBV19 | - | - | ASTGRGRGPTEAF
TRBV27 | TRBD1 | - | ASSQTGGDLSREMYEQF
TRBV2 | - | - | ASSEALGGDWGEQY
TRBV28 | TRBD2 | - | ASSPTSGMDYEQY
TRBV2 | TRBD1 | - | ASSEAGAGGAGYGYT
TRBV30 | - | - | AWTLKGQGGLWEQY
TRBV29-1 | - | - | SVGTDRYGYT